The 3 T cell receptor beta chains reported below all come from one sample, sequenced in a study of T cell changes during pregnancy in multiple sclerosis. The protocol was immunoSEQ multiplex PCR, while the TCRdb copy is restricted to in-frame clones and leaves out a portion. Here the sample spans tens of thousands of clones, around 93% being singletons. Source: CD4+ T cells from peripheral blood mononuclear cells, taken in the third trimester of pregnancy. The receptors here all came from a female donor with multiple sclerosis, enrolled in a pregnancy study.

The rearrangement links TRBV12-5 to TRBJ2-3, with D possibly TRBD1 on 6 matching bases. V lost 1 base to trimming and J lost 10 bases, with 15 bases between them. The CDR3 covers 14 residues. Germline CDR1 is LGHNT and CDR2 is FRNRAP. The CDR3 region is CASGLGRENRAQYF. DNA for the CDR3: TGTGCTAGTGGTTTGGGCAGGGAAAACAGGGCGCAGTATTTT.

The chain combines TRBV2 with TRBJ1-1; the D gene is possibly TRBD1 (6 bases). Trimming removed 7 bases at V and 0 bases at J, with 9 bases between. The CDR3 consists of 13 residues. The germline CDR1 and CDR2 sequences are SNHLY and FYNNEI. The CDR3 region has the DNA TGTGCCAGCACCGGGGACATGAACACTGAAGCTTTCTTT. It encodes CASTGDMNTEAFF.

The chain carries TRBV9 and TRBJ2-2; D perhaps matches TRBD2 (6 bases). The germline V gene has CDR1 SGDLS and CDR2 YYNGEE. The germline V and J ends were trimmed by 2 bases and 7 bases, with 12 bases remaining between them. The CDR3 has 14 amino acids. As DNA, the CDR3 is TGTGCCAGCAGCGTCACTAGCCCCGGCGGGGAGCTGTTTTTT. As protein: CASSVTSPGGELFF.